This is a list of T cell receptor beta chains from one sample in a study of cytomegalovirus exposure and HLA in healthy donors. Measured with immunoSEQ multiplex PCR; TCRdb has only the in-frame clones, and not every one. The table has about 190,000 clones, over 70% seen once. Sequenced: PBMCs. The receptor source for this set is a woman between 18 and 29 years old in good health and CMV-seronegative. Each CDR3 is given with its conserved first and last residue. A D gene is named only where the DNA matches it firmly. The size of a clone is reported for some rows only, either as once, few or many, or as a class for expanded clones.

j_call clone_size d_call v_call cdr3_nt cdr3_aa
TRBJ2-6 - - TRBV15 TGTGCCACCGGGGGTGAGGGGGTAGTTGGGGCCAACGTCCTGACTTTC CATGGEGVVGANVLTF
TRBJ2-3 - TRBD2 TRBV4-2 TGTGCCAGCAGCCTAAGCACCGGGACTAGCGGGGGGGAAGGCACAGATACGCAGTATTTT CASSLSTGTSGGEGTDTQYF
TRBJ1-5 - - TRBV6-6 TGTGCCAGCAGTTACTCTACGGGGGGCGTTTCACAGCCCCAGCATTTT CASSYSTGGVSQPQHF
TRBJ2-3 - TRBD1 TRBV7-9 TGTGCCAGCAGCACCTTTGACAGGGGGGGGATCACAGATACGCAGTATTTT CASSTFDRGGITDTQYF
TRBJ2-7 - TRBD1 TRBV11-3 TGTGCCAGCAGCCTTGACAGGGTTGGTGAGCAGTACTTC CASSLDRVGEQYF
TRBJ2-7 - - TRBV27 TGTGCCAGCAGTTTATTAGGGGAAGGCTCCTACGAGCAGTACTTC CASSLLGEGSYEQYF
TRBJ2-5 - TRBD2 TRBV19 TGTGCCAGTAGTCTTGTAATTACTAGCGGGACTGAGACCCAGTACTTC CASSLVITSGTETQYF
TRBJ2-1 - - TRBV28 TGTGCCAGCAGACTAGGCGGGGACAATGAGCAGTTCTTC CASRLGGDNEQFF
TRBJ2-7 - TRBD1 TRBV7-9 TGTGCCAGCAGCTTAGGAACAGGGGGCTTTCTGGACTACGAGCAGTACTTC CASSLGTGGFLDYEQYF
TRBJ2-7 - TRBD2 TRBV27 TGTGCCAGCAGTTTTGGGCCTAGCGGGATCTACGAGCAGTACTTC CASSFGPSGIYEQYF
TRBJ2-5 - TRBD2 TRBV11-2 TGTGCCAGCAGCTTCGGGCGACTAGCGGGGATACAAGAGACCCAGTACTTC CASSFGRLAGIQETQYF
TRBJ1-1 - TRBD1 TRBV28 TGTGCCAGCAGTTTAGTAGGGGGCGACACTGAAGCTTTCTTT CASSLVGGDTEAFF
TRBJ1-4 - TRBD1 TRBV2 TGTGCCACCGCAACCCCAACAGGGGGCCGAGAAAAACTGTTTTTT CATATPTGGREKLFF
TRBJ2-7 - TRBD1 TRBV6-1 TGTGCCAGCAACCAACAGGGGTCCTTCTCCTACGAGCAGTACTTC CASNQQGSFSYEQYF
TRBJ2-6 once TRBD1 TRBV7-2 TGTGCCAGCAGCTTAGTTAGCGGACAGGGAGTCGCTGGGGCCAACGTCCTGACTTTC CASSLVSGQGVAGANVLTF
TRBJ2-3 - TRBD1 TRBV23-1 TGCGCCAGCAGTCAACTCAACCGGACAGGTCCCCTTCACACAGATACGCAGTATTTT CASSQLNRTGPLHTDTQYF